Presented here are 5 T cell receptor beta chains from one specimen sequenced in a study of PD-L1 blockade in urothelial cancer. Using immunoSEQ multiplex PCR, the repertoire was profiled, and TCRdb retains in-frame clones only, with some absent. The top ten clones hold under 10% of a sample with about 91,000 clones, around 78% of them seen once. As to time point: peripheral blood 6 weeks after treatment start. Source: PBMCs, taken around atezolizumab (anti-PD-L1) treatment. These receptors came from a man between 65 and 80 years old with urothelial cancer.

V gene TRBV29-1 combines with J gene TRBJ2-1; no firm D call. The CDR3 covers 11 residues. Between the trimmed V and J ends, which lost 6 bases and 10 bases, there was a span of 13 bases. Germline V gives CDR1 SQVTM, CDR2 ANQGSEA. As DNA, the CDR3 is TGCAGCGTCCACGGAGTGAAGGAGCAGTTCTTC. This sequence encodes CSVHGVKEQFF.

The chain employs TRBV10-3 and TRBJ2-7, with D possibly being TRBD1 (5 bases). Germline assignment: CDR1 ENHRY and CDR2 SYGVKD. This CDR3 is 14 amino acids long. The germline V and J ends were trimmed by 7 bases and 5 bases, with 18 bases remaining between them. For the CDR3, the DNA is TGTGCCATCACCAATTCCAGGGCGGAAGACGAGCAGTACTTC. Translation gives CAITNSRAEDEQYF.

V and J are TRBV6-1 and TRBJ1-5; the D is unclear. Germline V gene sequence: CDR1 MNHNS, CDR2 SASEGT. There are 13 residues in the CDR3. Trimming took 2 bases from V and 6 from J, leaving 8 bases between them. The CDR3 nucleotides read TGTGCCAGCAGTGAAAGAATCGGTCAGCCCCAGCATTTT. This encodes CASSERIGQPQHF.

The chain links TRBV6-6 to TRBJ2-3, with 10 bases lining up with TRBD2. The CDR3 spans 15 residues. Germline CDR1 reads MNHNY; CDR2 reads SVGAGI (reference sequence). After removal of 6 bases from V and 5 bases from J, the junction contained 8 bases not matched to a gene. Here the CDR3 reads CASSRSSGRKDTQYF. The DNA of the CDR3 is TGTGCCAGCAGCCGCTCTAGCGGGAGAAAAGATACGCAGTATTTT.

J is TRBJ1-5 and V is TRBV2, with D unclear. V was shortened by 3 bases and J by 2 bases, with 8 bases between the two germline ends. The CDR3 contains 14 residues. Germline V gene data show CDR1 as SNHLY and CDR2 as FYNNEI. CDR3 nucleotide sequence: TGTGCCAGCAGTGATCCTCGGGGCAATCAGCCCCAGCATTTT. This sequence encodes CASSDPRGNQPQHF.